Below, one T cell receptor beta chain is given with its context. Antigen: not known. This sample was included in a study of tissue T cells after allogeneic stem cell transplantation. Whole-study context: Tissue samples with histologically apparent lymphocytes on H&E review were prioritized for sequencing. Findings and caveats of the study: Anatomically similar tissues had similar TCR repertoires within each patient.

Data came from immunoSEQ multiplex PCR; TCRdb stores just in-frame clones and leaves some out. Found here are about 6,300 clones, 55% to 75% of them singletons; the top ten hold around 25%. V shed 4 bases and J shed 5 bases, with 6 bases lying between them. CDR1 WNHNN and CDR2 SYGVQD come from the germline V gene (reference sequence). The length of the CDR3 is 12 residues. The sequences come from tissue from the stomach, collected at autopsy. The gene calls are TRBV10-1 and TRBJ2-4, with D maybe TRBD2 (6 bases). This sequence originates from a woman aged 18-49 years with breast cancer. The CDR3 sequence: CASSAGENIQYF. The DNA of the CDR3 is TGCGCCAGCAGTGCGGGGGAAAACATTCAGTACTTC.